Listed here are 10 T cell receptor beta chains from one sample, sequenced in a study of cytomegalovirus exposure and HLA in healthy donors. A multiplex PCR was run with 60 Vbeta primers and 13 Jbeta primers. Measured with immunoSEQ multiplex PCR; TCRdb has only the in-frame clones, and not every one. The sample records 150,000 to 200,000 clones, approximately 88% being singletons. Material for sequencing was PBMCs. These receptors originate from a boy between 2 and 10 years old in good health and CMV-seronegative.

V usage is TRBV28 and J usage is TRBJ2-7; D is perhaps TRBD2 (6 bases). Germline V gene data show CDR1 as MDHEN and CDR2 as SYDVKM. Trimming left V 6 bases short and J 2 bases short, with 17 bases between. The CDR3 sequence is 15 residues long. Here the CDR3 reads CASRPGGVVTYEQYF. The CDR3 region has the DNA TGTGCCAGCAGACCCGGGGGTGTCGTCACCTACGAGCAGTACTTC.

The J gene is TRBJ2-1, the V gene TRBV19; a possible D gene is TRBD2 (6 bases). Per the germline V gene, CDR1 is LNHDA and CDR2 is SQIVND (reference sequence). V was cut by 3 bases and J by 3 bases, with 12 bases left in between. CDR3 length: 15 amino acids. The CDR3 nucleotides are TGTGCCAGTAGTATCGTAAGCGGGCTCTACAATGAGCAGTTCTTC. This sequence encodes CASSIVSGLYNEQFF.

CDR3 coding DNA: TGTGCCAGCAGCTCCAGCGGGAGGGCCCTCTCCTACGAGCAGTACTTC. Protein sequence: CASSSSGRALSYEQYF. The gene calls are TRBV11-2 and TRBJ2-7; 10 bases agree with TRBD2. Germline CDR1 and CDR2: SGHAT and FQNNGV. The CDR3 length is 16 residues. Trimming at V came to 4 bases and at J to 0 bases, leaving 6 bases not matched to a gene.

V is TRBV27 and J is TRBJ1-1, with D maybe TRBD1 (5 bases). Trimming removed 3 bases at V and 5 bases at J, with 7 bases between. CDR1 is MNHEY, CDR2 SMNVEV, per germline (reference sequence). The CDR3 totals 12 residues. CDR3 nucleotides: TGTGCCAGCAGTTTTCGGGGGACTGAAGCTTTCTTT. Its translation: CASSFRGTEAFF.

The chain couples TRBV4-1 to TRBJ2-7; 10 positions match TRBD2. Trimming at V came to 4 bases and at J to 5 bases, leaving 8 bases not matched to a gene. Germline-derived CDR1 and CDR2 are MGHRA and YSYEKL. There are 15 residues in the CDR3. The CDR3 DNA follows: TGCGCCAGCAGCCCTAGCGGGAGTTCAGGTGACGAGCAGTACTTC. Protein sequence: CASSPSGSSGDEQYF.

The rearrangement joins TRBV5-1 to TRBJ1-3, with TRBD1 identical over 9 bases. Germline V gene sequence: CDR1 SGHRS, CDR2 YFSETQ. The CDR3 consists of 14 residues. Unmatched junction bases numbered 3, after V lost 3 bases and J lost 5 bases. CDR3 in amino acids: CASSSQGARNTIYF. As DNA, the CDR3 is TGCGCCAGCAGCTCACAGGGGGCCAGAAACACCATATATTTT.

This chain joins TRBV13 and TRBJ2-7, with 9 bases fitting TRBD2. V was clipped by 5 bases and J by 2 bases; unmatched bases: 10. Germline V gives CDR1 PRHDT, CDR2 FYEKMQ (reference sequence). CDR3 length: 16 residues. As DNA, the CDR3 is TGTGCCAGCAGCCTAATTAAAGCGGGAGGAACCTACGAGCAGTACTTC. Protein: CASSLIKAGGTYEQYF.

The CDR3 nucleotides are TGTGCCAGCACCCAGACCCACCAGGGGGTGGCTTTCTTT. Its translation: CASTQTHQGVAFF. The rearrangement joins TRBV5-4 to TRBJ1-1, with 7 nucleotides matching TRBD1. Per the germline V gene, CDR1 is SGHNT and CDR2 is YYREEE (reference sequence). Unmatched junction bases numbered 13, after V lost 6 bases and J lost 11 bases. This CDR3 has 13 residues.

V gene TRBV5-6 combines with J gene TRBJ2-5, with 11 positions matching TRBD2. With the DNA end fitting TRBJ2-7 better, the J assignment may be wrong. CDR1 is SGHDT, CDR2 YYEEEE, per germline. The CDR3 is 13 residues long. CDR3 coding DNA: TGTGCCAGCACGCGGACTAGCGGGCACGAGCAGTACTTC. Protein product: CASTRTSGHEQYF.

The rearrangement joins TRBV7-3 to TRBJ1-1, with D unclear. Trimming cost V 2 bases and J 1 base, with 8 bases left between them. The CDR3 covers 14 residues. Germline loops: CDR1 SGHTA, CDR2 FQGTGA. The CDR3 loop reads CASSLDPGNTEAFF. The CDR3 DNA follows: TGTGCCAGCAGCTTAGACCCGGGGAACACTGAAGCTTTCTTT.